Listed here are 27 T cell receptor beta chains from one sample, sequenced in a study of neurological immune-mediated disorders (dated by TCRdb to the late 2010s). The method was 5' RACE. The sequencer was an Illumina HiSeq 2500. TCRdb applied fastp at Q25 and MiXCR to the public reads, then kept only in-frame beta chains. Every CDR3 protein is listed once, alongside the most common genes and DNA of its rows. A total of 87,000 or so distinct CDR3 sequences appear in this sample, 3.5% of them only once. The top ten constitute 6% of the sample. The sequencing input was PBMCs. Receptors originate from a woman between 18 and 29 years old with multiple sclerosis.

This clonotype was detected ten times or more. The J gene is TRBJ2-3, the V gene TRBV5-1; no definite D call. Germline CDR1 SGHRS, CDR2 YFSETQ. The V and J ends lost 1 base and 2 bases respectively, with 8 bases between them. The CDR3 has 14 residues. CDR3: CASSLTDPTDTQYF. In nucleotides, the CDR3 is TGCGCCAGCAGCTTGACAGACCCCACAGATACGCAGTATTTT.

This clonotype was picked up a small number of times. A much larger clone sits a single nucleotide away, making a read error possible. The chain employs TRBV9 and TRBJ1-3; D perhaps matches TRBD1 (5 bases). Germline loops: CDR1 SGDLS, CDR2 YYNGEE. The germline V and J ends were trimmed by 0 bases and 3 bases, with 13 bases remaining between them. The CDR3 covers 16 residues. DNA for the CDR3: TGTGCCAGCAGCGTAGGGGGGGTCCCCTATGGAAACACCATATATTTT. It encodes CASSVGGVPYGNTIYF. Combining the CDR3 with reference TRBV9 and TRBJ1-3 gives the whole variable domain DSGVTQTPKHLITATGQRVTLRCSPRSGDLSVYWYQQSLDQGLQFLIQYYNGEERAKGNILERFSAQQFPDLHSELNLSSLELGDSALYFCASSVGGVPYGNTIYFGEGSWLTVV.

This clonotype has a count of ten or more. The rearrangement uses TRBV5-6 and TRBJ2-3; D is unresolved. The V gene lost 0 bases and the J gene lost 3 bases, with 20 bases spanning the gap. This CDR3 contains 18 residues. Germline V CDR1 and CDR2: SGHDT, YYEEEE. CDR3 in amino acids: CASSLAFTLMGITDTQYF. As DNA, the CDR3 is TGTGCCAGCAGCTTGGCGTTCACACTCATGGGGATTACAGATACGCAGTATTTT.

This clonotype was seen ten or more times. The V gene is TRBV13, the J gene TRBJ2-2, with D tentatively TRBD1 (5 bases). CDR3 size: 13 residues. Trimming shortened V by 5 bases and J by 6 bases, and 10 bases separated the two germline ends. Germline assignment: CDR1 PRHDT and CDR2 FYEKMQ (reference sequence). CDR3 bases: TGTGCCAGCAGCCCGAAGGGGCCCGGGGAGCTGTTTTTT. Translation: CASSPKGPGELFF. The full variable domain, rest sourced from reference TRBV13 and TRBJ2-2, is AAGVIQSPRHLIKEKRETATLKCYPIPRHDTVYWYQQGPGQDPQFLISFYEKMQSDKGSIPDRFSAQQFSDYHSELNMSSLELGDSALYFCASSPKGPGELFFGEGSRLTVL.

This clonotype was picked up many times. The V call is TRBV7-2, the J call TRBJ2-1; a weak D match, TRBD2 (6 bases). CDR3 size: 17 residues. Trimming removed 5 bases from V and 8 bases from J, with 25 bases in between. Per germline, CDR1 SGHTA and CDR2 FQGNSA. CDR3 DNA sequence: TGTGCCAGCAGCCTCCACACCGGGGGACGGATCGTGGATGAGCAGTTCTTC. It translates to CASSLHTGGRIVDEQFF.

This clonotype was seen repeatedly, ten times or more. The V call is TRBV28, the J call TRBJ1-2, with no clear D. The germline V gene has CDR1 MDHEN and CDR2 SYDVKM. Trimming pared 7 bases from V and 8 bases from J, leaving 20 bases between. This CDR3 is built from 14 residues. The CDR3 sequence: CASTLDVPLTGYTF. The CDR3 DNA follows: TGTGCCAGCACCCTGGACGTTCCTTTGACGGGCTACACCTTC.

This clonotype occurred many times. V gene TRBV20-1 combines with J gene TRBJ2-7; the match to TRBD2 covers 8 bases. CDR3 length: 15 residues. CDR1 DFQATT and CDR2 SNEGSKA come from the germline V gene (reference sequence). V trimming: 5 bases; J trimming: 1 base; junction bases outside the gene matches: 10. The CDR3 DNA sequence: TGCAGTGCTCTTCGGGGCGGGAGGTCTTCCTACGAGCAGTACTTC. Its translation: CSALRGGRSSYEQYF.

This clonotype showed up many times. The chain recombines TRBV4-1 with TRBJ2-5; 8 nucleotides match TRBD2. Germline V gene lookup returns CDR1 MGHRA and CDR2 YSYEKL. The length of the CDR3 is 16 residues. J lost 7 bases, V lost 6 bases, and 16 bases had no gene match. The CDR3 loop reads CASRPSGGGPDWTQYF. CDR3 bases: TGCGCCAGCAGACCCTCCGGGGGGGGACCAGATTGGACCCAGTACTTC.

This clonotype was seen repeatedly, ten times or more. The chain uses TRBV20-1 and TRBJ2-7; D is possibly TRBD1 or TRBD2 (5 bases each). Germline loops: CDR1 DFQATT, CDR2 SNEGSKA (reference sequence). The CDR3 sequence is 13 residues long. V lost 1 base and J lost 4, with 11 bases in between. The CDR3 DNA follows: TGCAGTGCTAGAGCGGTAGGGGAGTACGAGCAGTACTTC. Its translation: CSARAVGEYEQYF.

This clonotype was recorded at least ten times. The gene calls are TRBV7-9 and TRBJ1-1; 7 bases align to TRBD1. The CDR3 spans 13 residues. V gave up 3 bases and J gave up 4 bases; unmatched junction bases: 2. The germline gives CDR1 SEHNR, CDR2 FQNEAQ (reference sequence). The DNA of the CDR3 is TGTGCCAGCAGCTTTAACAGGGGCACTGAAGCTTTCTTT. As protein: CASSFNRGTEAFF.

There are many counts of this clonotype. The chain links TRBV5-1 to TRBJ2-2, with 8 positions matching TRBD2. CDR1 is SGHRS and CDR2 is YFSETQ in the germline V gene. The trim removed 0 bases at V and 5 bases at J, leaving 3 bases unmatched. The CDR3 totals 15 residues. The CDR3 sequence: CASSLEAGETGELFF. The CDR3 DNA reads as TGCGCCAGCAGCTTGGAAGCGGGGGAGACCGGGGAGCTGTTTTTT. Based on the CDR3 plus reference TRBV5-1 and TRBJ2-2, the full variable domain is KAGVTQTPRYLIKTRGQQVTLSCSPISGHRSVSWYQQTPGQGLQFLFEYFSETQRNKGNFPGRFSGRQFSNSRSEMNVSTLELGDSALYLCASSLEAGETGELFFGEGSRLTVL.

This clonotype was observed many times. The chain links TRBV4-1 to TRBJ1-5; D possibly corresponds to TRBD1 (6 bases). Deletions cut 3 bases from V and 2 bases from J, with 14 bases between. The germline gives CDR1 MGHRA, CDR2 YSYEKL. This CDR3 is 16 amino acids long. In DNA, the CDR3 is TGCGCCAGCAGCCAGAGACAGGCCTCCGGCAATCAGCCCCAGCATTTT. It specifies CASSQRQASGNQPQHF.

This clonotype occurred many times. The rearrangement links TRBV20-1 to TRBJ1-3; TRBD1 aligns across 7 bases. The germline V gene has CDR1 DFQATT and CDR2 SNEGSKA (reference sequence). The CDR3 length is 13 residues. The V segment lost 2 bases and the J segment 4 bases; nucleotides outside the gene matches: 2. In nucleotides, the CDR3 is TGCAGTGCTAGAAGGGACAGAGGAAACACCATATATTTT. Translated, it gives CSARRDRGNTIYF.

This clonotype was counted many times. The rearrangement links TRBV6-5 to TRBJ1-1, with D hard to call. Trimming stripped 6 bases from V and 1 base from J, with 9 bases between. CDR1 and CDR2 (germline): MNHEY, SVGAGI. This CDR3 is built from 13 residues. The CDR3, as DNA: TGTGCCAGCAGATTCTTTAGGAACACTGAAGCTTTCTTT. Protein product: CASRFFRNTEAFF.

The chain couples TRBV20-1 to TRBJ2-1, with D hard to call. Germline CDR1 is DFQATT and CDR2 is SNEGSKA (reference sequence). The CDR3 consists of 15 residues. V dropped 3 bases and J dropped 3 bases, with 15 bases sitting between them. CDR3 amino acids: CSASAPGDVYNEQFF. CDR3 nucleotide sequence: TGCAGTGCTAGCGCCCCCGGTGACGTCTACAATGAGCAGTTCTTC.

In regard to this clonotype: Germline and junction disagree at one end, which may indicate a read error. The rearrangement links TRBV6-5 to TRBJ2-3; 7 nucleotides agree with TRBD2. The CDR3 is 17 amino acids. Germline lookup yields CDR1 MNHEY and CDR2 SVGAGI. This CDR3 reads CASGYQSLRGKTDTQYF. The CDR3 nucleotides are TGTGCCAGCGGTTACCAGTCCCTGCGGGGGAAGACAGATACGCAGTATTTT.

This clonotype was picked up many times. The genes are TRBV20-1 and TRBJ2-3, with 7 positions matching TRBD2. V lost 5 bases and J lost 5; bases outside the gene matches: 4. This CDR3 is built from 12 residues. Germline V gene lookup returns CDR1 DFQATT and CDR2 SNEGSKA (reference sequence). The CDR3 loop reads CSAAGGGDTQYF. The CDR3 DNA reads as TGCAGTGCTGCTGGGGGGGGAGATACGCAGTATTTT.

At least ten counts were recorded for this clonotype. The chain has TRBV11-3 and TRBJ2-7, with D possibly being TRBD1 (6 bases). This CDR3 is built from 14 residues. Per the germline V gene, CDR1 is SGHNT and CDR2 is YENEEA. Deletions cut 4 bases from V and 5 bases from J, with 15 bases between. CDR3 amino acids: CASSSTANRDEQYF. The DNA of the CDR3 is TGTGCCAGCAGCTCAACAGCGAACAGGGACGAGCAGTACTTC.

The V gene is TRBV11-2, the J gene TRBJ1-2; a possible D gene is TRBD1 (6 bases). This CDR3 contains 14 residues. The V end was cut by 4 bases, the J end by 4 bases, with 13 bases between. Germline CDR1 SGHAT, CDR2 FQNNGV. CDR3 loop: CASSSTGTSYGYTF. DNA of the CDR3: TGTGCCAGCAGCTCGACCGGGACAAGCTATGGCTACACCTTC.

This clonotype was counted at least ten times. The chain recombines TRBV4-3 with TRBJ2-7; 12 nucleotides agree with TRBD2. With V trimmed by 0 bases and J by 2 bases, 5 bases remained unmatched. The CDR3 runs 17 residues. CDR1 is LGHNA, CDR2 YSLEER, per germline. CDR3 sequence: CASSQDLTSGSTYEQYF. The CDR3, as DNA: TGCGCCAGCAGCCAAGATCTGACTAGCGGGAGCACCTACGAGCAGTACTTC.

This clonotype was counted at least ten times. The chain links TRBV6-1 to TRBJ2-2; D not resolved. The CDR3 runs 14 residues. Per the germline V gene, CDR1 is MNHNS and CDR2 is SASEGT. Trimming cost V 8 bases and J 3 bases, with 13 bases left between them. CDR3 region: CASEPPRDTGELFF. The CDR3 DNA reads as TGTGCCAGCGAGCCTCCCCGGGACACCGGGGAGCTGTTTTTT.

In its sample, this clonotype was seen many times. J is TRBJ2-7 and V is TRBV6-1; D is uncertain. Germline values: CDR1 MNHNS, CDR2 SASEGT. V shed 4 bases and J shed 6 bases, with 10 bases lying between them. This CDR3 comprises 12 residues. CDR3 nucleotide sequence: TGTGCCAGCAGTGCCCCGGGTGTCGAGCAGTACTTC. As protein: CASSAPGVEQYF.

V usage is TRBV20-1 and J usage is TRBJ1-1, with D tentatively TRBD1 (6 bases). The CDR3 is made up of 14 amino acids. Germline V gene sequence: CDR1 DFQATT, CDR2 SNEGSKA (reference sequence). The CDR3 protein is CRINDSGGRTEAFF. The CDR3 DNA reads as TGCCGCATTAATGACTCGGGGGGCAGGACTGAAGCTTTCTTT.

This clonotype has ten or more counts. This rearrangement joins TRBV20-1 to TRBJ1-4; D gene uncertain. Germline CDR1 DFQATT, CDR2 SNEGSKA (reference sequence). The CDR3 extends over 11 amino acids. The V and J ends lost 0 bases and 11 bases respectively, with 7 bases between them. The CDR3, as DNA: TGCAGTGCTAGAGATCAGTTGAAACTGTTTTTT. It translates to CSARDQLKLFF.

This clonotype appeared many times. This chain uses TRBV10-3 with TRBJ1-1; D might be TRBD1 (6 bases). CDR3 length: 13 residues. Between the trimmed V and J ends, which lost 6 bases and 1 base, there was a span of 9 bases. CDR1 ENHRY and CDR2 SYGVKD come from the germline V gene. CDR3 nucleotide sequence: TGTGCCATCAGGGACAGCGCGAACACTGAAGCTTTCTTT. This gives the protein CAIRDSANTEAFF.

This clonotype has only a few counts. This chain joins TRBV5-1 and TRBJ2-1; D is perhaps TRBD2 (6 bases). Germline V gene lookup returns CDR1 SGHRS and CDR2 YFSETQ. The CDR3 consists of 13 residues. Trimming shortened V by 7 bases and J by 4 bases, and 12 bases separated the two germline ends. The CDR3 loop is CASRKEGYNEQFF. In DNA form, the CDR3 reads TGCGCCAGCCGAAAGGAGGGATACAATGAGCAGTTCTTC.

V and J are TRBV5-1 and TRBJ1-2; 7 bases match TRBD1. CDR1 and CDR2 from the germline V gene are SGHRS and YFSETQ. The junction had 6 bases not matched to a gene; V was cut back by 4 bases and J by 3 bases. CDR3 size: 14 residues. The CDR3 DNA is TGCGCCAGCAGCGGACCCGGGACAGACTATGGCTACACCTTC. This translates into CASSGPGTDYGYTF.